The sequence of this T cell receptor (beta chain) was determined in a study of metastatic and nonmetastatic thyroid tumors. The wider study: Malignant and benign thyroid patients had repertoires compared in peripheral blood and tumor or nodule tissue.

This clone has ten or more counts. TCRdb re-called clones via MiXCR from the PCR reads. The sample records about 16,000 clones, roughly an eighth being singletons. V was clipped by 3 bases and J by 5 bases, with 13 bases between them. There are 14 residues in the CDR3. Germline loops: CDR1 DFQATT, CDR2 SNEGSKA (reference sequence). Each patient went into thyroid surgery without having received any treatment. This TCR was sampled from a female donor with papillary thyroid cancer or a benign thyroid nodule (not recorded which). Some clones in this sample may be carry-over from other donors' samples. The V gene is TRBV20-1, the J gene TRBJ2-2; no reliable D call. The material sequenced was tumor tissue. Here the CDR3 reads CSASGGVGTGELFF. The CDR3 DNA is TGCAGTGCTAGCGGTGGGGTAGGGACCGGGGAGCTGTTTTTT.